This entry is about one TCR beta chain. The target of this receptor is not known. The record has no base qualities; no much larger clone is one base away. One collaborating source in Seattle enrolled patients while the patients were actively infected and followed the patients over time throughout the course of disease. Collaborating institutions collected whole blood in K2EDTA tubes following their own protocols. For TCRbeta analysis, collaborators shipped samples in one of three forms: frozen whole blood, isolated PBMCs, or DNA extracted from either of those sample types. TCRbeta CDR3 regions were amplified from genomic DNA using the immunoSEQ Assay, a bias-controlled multiplex PCR. As for how the authors treated the data: The number of nucleated cells in each sample was estimated by amplification of reference gene primers within the assay. Sequence reads were collapsed and filtered to measure the absolute abundance of every unique TCRbeta CDR3 rearrangement. Productive Simpson clonality was computed per sample as the square root of Simpson's diversity index over productive rearrangements. TCRdb limited this immuneACCESS table to in-frame rearrangements with V and J called. A share of clones is missing; checked studies link under half to unresolved V genes, and the rest is unexplained. The V and J calls and clone size come from that table; D and trimming were worked out from the DNA. The sample records over 150,000 clones, approximately 90% of which are singletons. The ten largest clones capture 10% of the sample.

The germline V gene supplies CDR1 MNHEY and CDR2 SVGAGI. The junction shows trimming of 7 bases on V and 0 bases on J, and the gene matches do not reach 7 bases of it. CDR3 length: 15 amino acids, cysteine to phenylalanine. The DNA shown is the 45-base CDR3, in frame from base 1. The data originate from a study of blood T cell repertoires in COVID-19 (dated by TCRdb to 2020 to 2022). Background for the entire study: Samples from collaborators originated in the United States, Italy and Spain and spanned both the acute and convalescent phases of COVID-19. The prospective study material was composed of cDNA or gDNA derived from T cells, B-cell-depleted T cells, or PBMCs. The dataset comprised deeply sampled blood TCRbeta repertoires from subjects exposed to, actively infected with, or recovered from COVID-19. The repertoires were made available in a free public database intended to serve as a resource for research on the immune response to SARS-CoV-2. The samples were drawn from the first 160 participants of the ongoing ImmuneRACE study and from 1,254 subjects provided by 6 global collaborators. The sample metadata nearly always contained a de-identified subject ID, COVID-19 status, age in years and sex. Where available, HLA class I and class II types were obtained from metadata supplied by the sample provider rather than from assay-based typing.

The study at large found these results: Clinical and demographic metadata were provided uncurated, with the amount varying by source and participant.

The source material was peripheral blood. This receptor was identified in a woman in her seventies with COVID-19, enrolled during active disease. This chain joins TRBV6-5 to TRBJ1-1; TRBD1 agrees with 8 junctional bases. The CDR3 in this case is CASTIDRGMNTEAFF. The DNA is as follows: TGTGCCAGCACCATTGACAGGGGTATGAACACTGAAGCTTTCTTT.